This TCR beta chain appears in the sequencing data of a study of cytomegalovirus exposure and HLA in healthy donors. Only in-frame clones appear in the TCRdb table, and some are missing; sequencing was by immunoSEQ multiplex PCR. The table records some 290,000 clones, 70% to 90% of them present only once. Sequenced material: PBMCs. The source is a man aged 25 to 45 in good health and CMV-seronegative.

CDR3 sequence: CATSRDRGRGEKLFF. CDR3 sequence (DNA): TGTGCCACCAGCAGAGACAGGGGCCGCGGTGAAAAACTGTTTTTT. The rearrangement uses TRBV15 and TRBJ1-4; a weak D match, TRBD1 (6 bases). In germline, CDR1 is LNHNV, CDR2 YYDKDF (reference sequence). Between the trimmed V and J ends, which lost 0 bases and 7 bases, there was a span of 12 bases. The CDR3 loop spans 15 amino acids.